These T cell receptor beta chains were read from a single sample in a study of blood T cells in healthy people across ages. TCRdb recomputed calls from the 5' RACE reads with MiXCR, one row per CDR3 protein. The sample records about 1.5 million distinct CDR3 sequences, about 45% being singletons. Sequenced material: blood. These receptors were taken from a woman aged 18-29 years in good health. Both conserved end residues are part of each CDR3. D genes are given only for firm matches. Size tells how often a clone was seen (once, few, many) or the class of an expanded clone, and some rows leave it out.

CASSYTGYHNYGYTF	TGTGCCAGCAGTTACACGGGATATCACAACTATGGCTACACCTTC	-	TRBJ1-2	-	TRBV6-5
CSASSGTGSNQPQHF	TGCAGTGCTAGCTCCGGGACAGGTAGCAATCAGCCCCAGCATTTT	TRBD1	TRBJ1-5	-	TRBV20-1
CSVWPPSYF	TGCAGCGTTTGGCCCCCGTCGTACTTC	-	TRBJ2-5	-	TRBV29-1
CASNPTGGHETQYF	TGTGCCAGCAATCCGACAGGGGGCCATGAGACCCAGTACTTC	TRBD1	TRBJ2-5	-	TRBV12-3/TRBV12-4
CASSLWGDEQYF	TGTGCCAGCAGCTTGTGGGGCGACGAGCAGTACTTC	-	TRBJ2-7	-	TRBV5-5
CASSPLTAGGRAGELFF	TGTGCCAGCAGCCCATTGACGGCGGGGGGAAGGGCCGGGGAGCTGTTTTTT	TRBD2	TRBJ2-2	once	TRBV9
CASGVAEYNEQYF	TGTGCTAGTGGGGTAGCGGAATACAATGAGCAGTACTTC	-	TRBJ2-7	few	TRBV12-5
CASIETGNGYNEQFF	TGTGCCAGCATAGAGACGGGAAACGGGTACAATGAGCAGTTTTTC	-	TRBJ2-1	-	TRBV6-1
CATGGGWDTQYF	TGTGCCACGGGAGGCGGCTGGGATACGCAGTATTTT	TRBD2	TRBJ2-3	few	TRBV6-2/TRBV6-3
CAGSAPRVKGTEAFF	TGTGCCGGCAGTGCACCCCGGGTAAAGGGGACTGAAGCTTTCTTT	-	TRBJ1-1	once	TRBV6-1
CASSLAPGEGYNEQFF	TGCGCCAGCAGCTTAGCCCCAGGGGAGGGGTACAATGAGCAGTTCTTC	-	TRBJ2-1	-	TRBV5-1
CASSLGVGQGGTDTQYF	TGTGCCAGCAGCTTAGGTGTGGGACAGGGGGGGACAGATACGCAGTATTTT	TRBD1	TRBJ2-3	few	TRBV11-2
CASSRITGSGEAFF	TGTGCCAGCAGTCGGATCACAGGTTCGGGAGAAGCTTTCTTT	-	TRBJ1-1	-	TRBV7-9